This T cell receptor beta chain was captured in a study of T cell responses to AZD1222 COVID-19 vaccine. General study findings and limits: Targets within unmutated variant regions were reportedly found for nearly half of spike-specific TCRs. Baseline seropositivity characterized only a handful of AZD1222 recipients.

Only in-frame clones appear in the TCRdb table, and some are missing; sequencing was by immunoSEQ multiplex PCR. In the table there are fewer than 100,000 clones, about 90% of which are singletons. A note on this clone: The antigen remains undetermined.

Germline values: CDR1 SGDLS, CDR2 YYNGEE. J was trimmed by 0 bases and V by 0 bases; bases with no gene match: 8. The CDR3 consists of 19 residues. The specimen comprised peripheral blood, sampled 28 days after the second AZD1222 dose. The chain combines TRBV9 with TRBJ1-6; 8 bases map to TRBD1. The clonotype comes from an adult who received the AZD1222 COVID-19 vaccine. The CDR3 protein is CASSVESGTGSSYNSPLHF. In DNA, the CDR3 is TGTGCCAGCAGCGTAGAGTCCGGGACAGGAAGCTCCTATAATTCACCCCTCCACTTT.